Listed below are T cell receptor beta chains from one sample, sequenced in a study of human T cells and chemical hapten exposure. One entry per CDR3 protein results from TCRdb running MiXCR on the RACE reads. The data show some 170,000 distinct CDR3 sequences, 25% to 35% seen once. Material: whole blood, obtained in connection with sensitization to the hapten diphenylcyclopropenone (DPC). The receptors stem from a woman aged 18 to 35 with alopecia areata. Some clones in this sample may be carry-over from other donors' samples. The CDR3 runs from the conserved cysteine through the conserved F or W. D genes are given only for firm matches. Rows may omit the clone size; those that give it use once, few, many or a size class.

D gene | J gene | V gene | clone size | CDR3 protein | CDR3 DNA
NA | TRBJ2-5 | TRBV5-1 | few | CASSLIAQETQYF | TGCGCCAGCAGCTTAATCGCTCAAGAGACCCAGTACTTC
TRBD1 | TRBJ2-7 | TRBV3-1 | many | CASSLTTGIEQYF | TGTGCCAGCAGCCTAACGACAGGGATTGAGCAGTACTTC
NA | TRBJ1-2 | TRBV5-6 | NA | CASSLDLGGYTF | TGTGCCAGCAGCTTGGATCTGGGCGGCTACACCTTC
NA | TRBJ1-1 | TRBV10-2 | many | CASKYGQNTEAFF | TGCGCCAGCAAATATGGACAGAACACTGAAGCTTTCTTT
NA | TRBJ2-7 | TRBV5-1 | once | CASIPQRAPYEQYF | TGCGCCAGCATTCCCCAGCGGGCCCCCTACGAGCAGTACTTC
NA | TRBJ2-7 | TRBV6-6 | NA | CASSYSRPALGEQYF | TGTGCCAGCAGTTACTCCCGCCCGGCTCTCGGAGAGCAGTACTTC
NA | TRBJ1-1 | TRBV4-1 | few | CASSPPMGDTEAFF | TGCGCCAGCAGCCCTCCAATGGGGGACACTGAAGCTTTCTTT
TRBD2 | TRBJ2-3 | TRBV4-1 | NA | CASSASGASDTQYF | TGCGCCAGCAGCGCTAGCGGGGCCTCTGATACGCAGTATTTT
NA | TRBJ2-5 | TRBV29-1 | few | CSLGGRGETQYF | TGCAGCCTAGGGGGTAGGGGAGAGACCCAGTACTTC
NA | TRBJ2-1 | TRBV7-2 | few | CASSLVRHEQFF | TGTGCCAGCAGCTTAGTTCGGCATGAGCAGTTCTTC
NA | TRBJ1-1 | TRBV7-9 | NA | CASSLFQGSTEAFF | TGTGCCAGCAGCTTATTCCAGGGGAGCACTGAAGCTTTCTTT
TRBD1 | TRBJ1-1 | TRBV20-1 | NA | CSARKPGQGSEAFF | TGCAGTGCTAGGAAACCGGGACAGGGATCTGAAGCTTTCTTT
NA | TRBJ2-7 | TRBV20-1 | few | CSATKSTYEQYF | TGCAGTGCTACGAAGTCCACCTACGAGCAGTACTTC
TRBD1 | TRBJ2-7 | TRBV6-1 | few | CASSEASQGAYEQYF | TGTGCCAGCAGTGAAGCGTCACAGGGGGCCTACGAGCAGTACTTC
NA | TRBJ2-2 | TRBV7-8 | few | CASRQQGNTGELFF | TGTGCCAGCAGACAACAGGGTAACACCGGGGAGCTGTTTTTT
NA | TRBJ2-7 | TRBV11-2 | NA | CASSTPGYSTDEQYF | TGTGCCAGCAGCACCCCCGGTTACAGTACGGACGAGCAGTACTTC
NA | TRBJ2-3 | TRBV29-1 | few | CSVAYIDYTQYF | TGCAGCGTCGCCTATATAGACTATACGCAGTATTTT
NA | TRBJ1-5 | TRBV5-1 | NA | CASSPVAGNQPQHF | TGCGCCAGCAGCCCGGTGGCGGGCAATCAGCCCCAGCATTTT
NA | TRBJ2-2 | TRBV7-9 | NA | CASSTVAGELFF | TGTGCCAGCAGCACGGTGGCCGGGGAGCTGTTTTTT
NA | TRBJ2-3 | TRBV6-1 | NA | CASRDFGTDTQYF | TGTGCCAGCAGGGACTTTGGCACAGATACGCAGTATTTT
NA | TRBJ1-6 | TRBV20-1 | NA | CSARGEARGPLHF | TGCAGTGCTAGGGGTGAGGCCCGGGGACCCCTCCACTTT
TRBD2 | TRBJ2-3 | TRBV24-1 | NA | CATSDWRGATDTQYF | TGTGCCACCAGTGACTGGCGGGGGGCGACAGATACGCAGTATTTT
TRBD1 | TRBJ2-7 | TRBV29-1 | NA | CSVAGTGRPYEQYF | TGCAGCGTCGCCGGGACAGGGAGGCCCTACGAGCAGTACTTC
NA | TRBJ1-2 | TRBV6-5 | few | CASSYASHGGTYGYTF | TGTGCCAGCAGTTACGCTTCGCACGGGGGTACCTATGGCTACACCTTC
NA | TRBJ1-2 | TRBV20-1 | NA | CSARDPVRSGYTF | TGCAGTGCTAGAGATCCGGTCCGGTCGGGCTACACCTTC
TRBD2 | TRBJ2-7 | TRBV7-9 | NA | CASSFAGGSYEQYF | TGTGCCAGCAGCTTTGCGGGAGGCTCCTACGAGCAGTACTTC
NA | TRBJ2-7 | TRBV4-1 | NA | CASSQDLAGRGGYEQYF | TGCGCCAGCAGCCAAGATCTTGCAGGGAGGGGGGGGTACGAGCAGTACTTC
TRBD2 | TRBJ2-5 | TRBV4-1 | NA | CASSQGRRGAQYF | TGCGCCAGCAGCCAGGGGCGGCGGGGGGCCCAGTACTTC
NA | TRBJ1-6 | TRBV20-1 | NA | CRLGSDSPLHF | TGCAGGTTGGGTTCCGATTCACCCCTCCACTTT
NA | TRBJ2-7 | TRBV7-2 | few | CASSPGRREQYF | TGTGCCAGCAGCCCGGGACGACGGGAGCAGTACTTC
TRBD1 | TRBJ2-1 | TRBV5-1 | NA | CASSLDGTGWNEQFF | TGCGCCAGCAGCTTGGATGGGACAGGGTGGAATGAGCAGTTCTTC
NA | TRBJ2-6 | TRBV5-4 | NA | CASSLPDSGANVLTF | TGTGCCAGCAGCTTGCCCGACTCTGGGGCCAACGTCCTGACTTTC
NA | TRBJ1-6 | TRBV5-1 | few | CASSLAVTGLNSPLHF | TGCGCCAGCAGCTTGGCCGTCACAGGGTTAAATTCACCCCTCCACTTT
NA | TRBJ2-2 | TRBV6-1 | NA | CASRGLANTGELFF | TGTGCCAGCAGGGGACTTGCGAACACCGGGGAGCTGTTTTTT
NA | TRBJ1-2 | TRBV5-1 | NA | CASSSAGRNYGYTF | TGCGCCAGCAGCAGCGCTGGTCGGAACTATGGCTACACCTTC
TRBD1 | TRBJ2-5 | TRBV7-7 | NA | CASSLYGTEKETQYF | TGTGCTAGCAGCTTATATGGGACAGAGAAAGAGACCCAGTACTTC
NA | TRBJ2-1 | TRBV20-1 | once | CSASASSSYNEQFF | TGCAGTGCATCTGCTTCCAGCTCCTACAATGAGCAGTTCTTC
NA | TRBJ2-7 | TRBV28 | NA | CASATPGDGYEQYF | TGTGCCAGCGCTACACCGGGGGACGGCTACGAGCAGTACTTC
TRBD2 | TRBJ2-7 | TRBV29-1 | NA | CSVKREGRPYEQYF | TGCAGCGTCAAGCGGGAGGGCCGGCCCTACGAGCAGTACTTC
NA | TRBJ2-7 | TRBV15 | once | CATSLDWGGTYEQYF | TGTGCCACCAGCCTGGACTGGGGGGGCACCTACGAGCAGTACTTC
NA | TRBJ1-4 | TRBV28 | few | CASFRTPNEKLFF | TGTGCCAGCTTTAGGACACCTAATGAAAAACTGTTTTTT